This T cell receptor (beta chain) emerged from a study of blood T cell repertoires in COVID-19. There are 15 residues in the CDR3. The germline CDR1 and CDR2 sequences are SNHLY and FYNNEI. Trimming at V came to 10 bases and at J to 7 bases, leaving 14 bases not matched to a gene. Enrollees, roughly 18 to 90 years old, lived in approximately 25 US areas. Libraries were prepared by immunoSEQ multiplex PCR; TCRdb keeps only in-frame clonotypes and omits some of them. In the table there are about 220,000 clones, around 87% of which are singletons. The sample was PBMCs or T cells enriched from blood (not recorded which). The receptor was derived from a woman aged 18-35 years in a cohort exposed to, infected with or recovered from COVID-19 (not recorded which). This chain links TRBV2 with TRBJ2-2; the match to TRBD2 covers 8 bases. The CDR3 reads CATSPYGRAYGELFF. CDR3 DNA: TGTGCCACCTCTCCCTACGGGAGGGCCTACGGGGAGCTGTTTTTT.